This T cell receptor beta chain was captured in a study of T cells after yellow fever vaccination. This clonotype has a count of ten or more. The antigen remains undetermined. CDR3 length: 15 amino acids. CDR1 and CDR2 (germline): SGHKS, YYEKEE (reference sequence). The V end was cut by 4 bases, the J end by 6 bases, with 16 bases between. A universal primer site and UMIs were added as TCR cDNA was made by 5'RACE template switching. In TCRdb, the 5' RACE reads were re-called with MiXCR into one record per CDR3 protein. The data show hundreds of thousands of distinct CDR3 sequences, with more than 3% seen just once and roughly a quarter held by the top ten. Whole-study findings and limits: Clonotypes appearing in both CD4 and CD8 compartments existed, and their share was small.

This specimen consisted of PBMCs, obtained on the day of the yellow fever booster vaccination. This receptor was identified in a man between 18 and 35 years old who received the YFV17D yellow fever vaccine. The chain recombines TRBV5-5 with TRBJ2-2; D gene uncertain. CDR3 bases: TGTGCCAGCAGCCTGACCCCAAGATTGGCCGGGGAGCTGTTTTTT. Translation: CASSLTPRLAGELFF.